Below are 18 T cell receptor beta chains sequenced from a single sample in a study of T cells in Graves' hyperthyroidism and ophthalmopathy. RNA transcripts yielded amplified TCR beta CDR3 regions. The study used the HTBI primer set for a first-round RT-PCR of the TCR CDR3. Using its own MiXCR run on the multiplex PCR reads, TCRdb lists one record per CDR3 protein. Of under 400,000 distinct CDR3 sequences in the sample, about 21% were seen once. Material for sequencing was blood. The receptors stem from a woman aged 50 to 60 with Graves' hyperthyroidism.

This rearrangement joins TRBV12-3 or TRBV12-4 to TRBJ2-4; D is perhaps TRBD2 (5 bases). The CDR3 consists of 14 residues. Trimming took 5 bases from V and 1 from J, leaving 9 bases between them. The CDR3 DNA is TGTGCCAGCAGTCCTCCGGGGGCCAAAAACATTCAGTACTTC. It codes for CASSPPGAKNIQYF.

This clonotype showed up many times. The chain combines TRBV6-5 with TRBJ1-2, with a weak D call TRBD1 (6 bases). This CDR3 has 14 residues. Trimming took 2 bases from V and 4 from J, leaving 11 bases between them. In germline, CDR1 is MNHEY, CDR2 SVGAGI. The CDR3 coding sequence is TGTGCCAGCAGTTACGGGGGGCGTAGCTATGGCTACACCTTC. Its protein is CASSYGGRSYGYTF.

The chain recombines TRBV5-1 with TRBJ2-3; 10 bases are shared with TRBD2. Germline V gene data show CDR1 as SGHRS and CDR2 as YFSETQ. The junction had 4 bases not matched to a gene; V was cut back by 4 bases and J by 5 bases. The CDR3 loop spans 14 amino acids. The CDR3 region is CASSPAGGLDTQYF. In DNA, the CDR3 is TGCGCCAGCAGCCCAGCGGGGGGGCTAGATACGCAGTATTTT.

Here the CDR3 reads CSAFGQGGYGYTF. CDR3 coding DNA: TGCAGTGCCTTCGGACAGGGGGGCTATGGCTACACCTTC. The chain uses TRBV20-1 and TRBJ1-2; 10 positions match TRBD1. The CDR3 length is 13 residues. The V gene's germline CDR1 is DFQATT and CDR2 SNEGSKA (reference sequence). V lost 6 bases, J lost 4 bases, and 5 bases stayed unmatched.

Only a few counts were recorded for this clonotype. The V call is TRBV7-9, the J call TRBJ1-6; D gene ambiguous. Germline CDR1 reads SEHNR; CDR2 reads FQNEAQ (reference sequence). V was trimmed by 1 base and J by 0 bases, leaving 7 bases between them. The CDR3 is 16 amino acids. The DNA of the CDR3 is TGTGCCAGCAGCTTAGGCTCGAGCTCCTATAATTCACCCCTCCACTTT. Its protein is CASSLGSSSYNSPLHF.

This clonotype showed up many times. J is TRBJ2-7 and V is TRBV27, with a possible D match to TRBD2 (6 bases). The CDR3 consists of 14 residues. Trimming removed 2 bases from V and 5 bases from J, with 13 bases in between. Per the germline V gene, CDR1 is MNHEY and CDR2 is SMNVEV (reference sequence). CDR3: CASSLGGPYHEQYF. The CDR3 region has the DNA TGTGCCAGCAGTTTAGGAGGGCCTTACCACGAGCAGTACTTC.

The chain is built from TRBV5-1 and TRBJ2-2, with D possibly matching TRBD1 (5 bases). CDR1 is SGHRS and CDR2 is YFSETQ in the germline V gene. The CDR3 extends over 17 amino acids. V lost 4 bases and J 2 bases, leaving 18 bases between the germline ends. The CDR3: CASSIGSSQGNTGELFF. The CDR3 coding sequence is TGCGCCAGCAGCATTGGGTCCTCGCAGGGAAACACCGGGGAGCTGTTTTTT.

The genes are TRBV15 and TRBJ1-1; D gene ambiguous. The CDR3 is made up of 13 amino acids. Trimming pared 5 bases from V and 3 bases from J, leaving 10 bases between. Germline loops: CDR1 LNHNV, CDR2 YYDKDF (reference sequence). The CDR3 here is CATSGLTDTEAFF. CDR3 DNA: TGTGCCACCAGCGGGCTGACTGACACTGAAGCTTTCTTT. Filled out from reference TRBV15 and TRBJ1-1, the complete variable domain reads DAMVIQNPRYQVTQFGKPVTLSCSQTLNHNVMYWYQQKSSQAPKLLFHYYDKDFNNEADTPDNFQSRRPNTSFCFLDIRSPGLGDTAMYLCATSGLTDTEAFFGQGTRLTVV.

The V gene is TRBV27, the J gene TRBJ1-3, with D maybe TRBD1 (5 bases). Germline CDR1 and CDR2: MNHEY and SMNVEV (reference sequence). The CDR3 contains 13 residues. V was pared by 8 bases and J by 2 bases, with 10 bases between. CDR3 sequence (DNA): TGTGCCAGCGCCGGGACGGCTGGAAACACCATATATTTT. As protein: CASAGTAGNTIYF.

The table lists this clonotype with a few counts. The CDR3 nucleotides are TGTGCCTGGAGTGTCGGGCGGACCGGGGAGCTGTTTTTT. Its translation is CAWSVGRTGELFF. The chain links TRBV30 to TRBJ2-2; unclear D gene. Trimming stripped 0 bases from V and 5 bases from J, with 7 bases between. CDR1 and CDR2 from the germline V gene are GTSNPN and SVGIG (reference sequence). The CDR3 runs to 13 residues.

In this sample, this clonotype turned up a few times. The chain recombines TRBV6-1 with TRBJ2-7; tentative D call: TRBD2 (6 bases). This CDR3 comprises 15 residues. Trimming stripped 6 bases from V and 5 bases from J, with 20 bases between. The germline CDR1 and CDR2 sequences are MNHNS and SASEGT. Written as DNA, the CDR3 is TGTGCCAGCAGCCCCGGGGGAAATGCCTTCGACGAGCAGTACTTC. Translated: CASSPGGNAFDEQYF.

This clonotype was seen more than once but under ten times. The chain recombines TRBV19 with TRBJ1-1; D remains unclear. CDR1 and CDR2 (germline): LNHDA, SQIVND (reference sequence). The CDR3 is 11 residues long. Trimming pared 5 bases from V and 9 bases from J, leaving 10 bases between. CDR3 residues: CASSGGFKAFF. The CDR3 DNA follows: TGTGCCAGTAGTGGCGGGTTTAAAGCTTTCTTT. The whole variable domain, remainder taken from reference TRBV19 and TRBJ1-1, is DGGITQSPKYLFRKEGQNVTLSCEQNLNHDAMYWYRQDPGQGLRLIYYSQIVNDFQKGDIAEGYSVSREKKESFPLTVTSAQKNPTAFYLCASSGGFKAFFGQGTRLTVV.

This clonotype was detected ten times or more. The chain is built from TRBV28 and TRBJ2-7, with no clear D. The CDR3 sequence is 11 residues long. Germline-derived CDR1 and CDR2 are MDHEN and SYDVKM. Trimming stripped 6 bases from V and 12 bases from J, with 15 bases between. Here the CDR3 DNA reads TGTGCCAGCAGGAGCTCGATAAACCTGTACTTC. Its translation is CASRSSINLYF. The variable domain in full, with the rest retrieved from reference TRBV28 and TRBJ2-7, is DVKVTQSSRYLVKRTGEKVFLECVQDMDHENMFWYRQDPGLGLRLIYFSYDVKMKEKGDIPEGYSVSREKKERFSLILESASTNQTSMYLCASRSSINLYFGPGTRLTVT.

The rearrangement links TRBV11-3 to TRBJ2-4, with 8 bases matching TRBD1. This CDR3 contains 16 residues. V lost 4 bases, J lost 0 bases, and 5 bases stayed unmatched. CDR1 and CDR2 from the germline V gene are SGHNT and YENEEA. The CDR3 loop is CASSSRTGRAKNIQYF. The CDR3 DNA is TGTGCCAGCAGCTCGAGGACAGGGAGAGCCAAAAACATTCAGTACTTC. Using reference TRBV11-3 and TRBJ2-4 for the parts outside the CDR3, the full variable domain is EAGVVQSPRYKIIEKKQPVAFWCNPISGHNTLYWYLQNLGQGPELLIRYENEEAVDDSQLPKDRFSAERLKGVDSTLKIQPAELGDSAVYLCASSSRTGRAKNIQYFGAGTRLSVL.

This clonotype was recorded a few times. The rearrangement uses TRBV4-2 and TRBJ1-6, with D tentatively TRBD1 (5 bases). CDR1 LGHNA and CDR2 YNFKEQ come from the germline V gene. The CDR3 totals 16 residues. Trimming removed 4 bases from V and 7 bases from J, with 17 bases in between. The CDR3 DNA sequence: TGTGCCAGCAGCCCCCAAGAGGGGCAGGTCAATTCACCCCTCCACTTT. It codes for CASSPQEGQVNSPLHF.

The chain links TRBV5-1 to TRBJ1-4, with 8 bases aligning to TRBD1. From germline, CDR1 is SGHRS and CDR2 YFSETQ. J gave up 0 bases and V 0 bases, and 7 bases lay outside the gene matches. The CDR3 is made up of 18 amino acids. The DNA for the CDR3 is TGCGCCAGCAGCTTGGGCAGGGGGCGAGGCTCAACTAATGAAAAACTGTTTTTT. Translated, it gives CASSLGRGRGSTNEKLFF.

In its sample, this clonotype was seen many times. The V and J genes are TRBV28 and TRBJ2-7, with D possibly matching TRBD2 (7 bases). The CDR3 consists of 13 residues. CDR1 is MDHEN, CDR2 SYDVKM, per germline. The germline V and J ends were trimmed by 2 bases and 5 bases, with 10 bases remaining between them. The CDR3 sequence is CASSLRGGHEQYF. The CDR3 DNA sequence: TGTGCCAGCAGTTTAAGGGGGGGGCACGAGCAGTACTTC.

In this sample, this clonotype turned up a few times. A much larger clone is a single base away; this may be a read error. The chain employs TRBV20-1 and TRBJ2-7; D unclear. V lost 4 bases and J lost 2, with 18 bases in between. Germline CDR1 reads DFQATT; CDR2 reads SNEGSKA (reference sequence). CDR3 length: 15 amino acids. The CDR3 nucleotides read TGCAGTGCTAATACTGCCGAGACGTTAGCCTACGAGCAGTACTTC. Its protein product is CSANTAETLAYEQYF.